Listed below are T cell receptor beta chains from one sample, sequenced in a study of cytomegalovirus exposure and HLA in healthy donors. Generated by immunoSEQ multiplex PCR, the TCRdb table keeps only in-frame clones and is missing some. This sample has 210,000 or so clones; roughly 76% occur once, and the top ten carry roughly 2%. Sequencing was done on a sample of PBMCs. Receptor source: a woman aged 25 to 39 in good health and CMV-seropositive. Each CDR3 is given with its conserved first and last residue. D genes are given only for firm matches. Some rows mark clone size as missing; the rest say once, few, many or name a class of expanded clone.

j_call d_call v_call clone_size cdr3_aa cdr3_nt
TRBJ2-5 NA TRBV9 NA CASSVLAWETQYF TGTGCCAGCAGCGTACTAGCGTGGGAGACCCAGTACTTC
TRBJ1-6 NA TRBV19 NA CASSIEGGLGALHF TGTGCCAGTAGTATAGAAGGCGGTCTCGGGGCCCTCCACTTT
TRBJ1-2 NA TRBV5-1 once CASSLGEAGYTF TGCGCCAGCAGCTTGGGGGAGGCTGGCTACACCTTC
TRBJ2-5 NA TRBV25-1 NA CASSDYRGYQETQYF TGTGCCAGCAGTGATTACAGAGGGTACCAAGAGACCCAGTACTTC
TRBJ1-2 NA TRBV4-3 once CASSPGGSYGYTF TGCGCCAGCAGCCCCGGGGGATCCTATGGCTACACCTTC
TRBJ1-6 NA TRBV2 few CASRPNSSPLHF TGTGCCAGCCGGCCCAACAGCTCACCCCTCCACTTT
TRBJ2-3 NA TRBV9 NA CASSAGLPISTDTQYF TGTGCCAGCAGCGCGGGACTTCCCATTAGCACAGATACGCAGTATTTT
TRBJ2-7 TRBD2 TRBV2 NA CASSEARGGEQYF TGTGCCAGCAGTGAAGCGCGGGGGGGAGAGCAGTACTTC
TRBJ1-3 NA TRBV18 NA CASSAGDRNTIYF TGTGCCAGCTCAGCGGGGGACAGAAACACCATATATTTT
TRBJ2-7 TRBD2 TRBV11-1 NA CASSFLAGGPNSYEQYF TGTGCCAGCAGCTTTCTAGCGGGAGGGCCGAACTCCTACGAGCAGTACTTC
TRBJ2-7 TRBD1 TRBV7-9 NA CASSDDRVSYEQYF TGTGCCAGCAGCGACGACAGGGTCTCCTACGAGCAGTACTTC
TRBJ1-1 NA TRBV11-2 NA CASRKGLRDTEAFF TGTGCCAGCAGGAAGGGGCTAAGGGACACTGAAGCTTTCTTT
TRBJ2-7 TRBD1 TRBV4-1 NA CASSQATAGGDYEQYF TGCGCCAGCAGCCAAGCTACCGCAGGGGGCGACTACGAGCAGTACTTC
TRBJ2-1 TRBD2 TRBV4-2 NA CASSRVTSGSYNEQFF TGTGCCAGCAGCCGCGTGACTAGCGGTTCCTACAATGAGCAGTTCTTC
TRBJ2-3 NA TRBV4-2 NA CASSPGVAPDTQYF TGTGCCAGCAGCCCCGGGGTAGCTCCAGATACGCAGTATTTT
TRBJ2-3 TRBD2 TRBV14 NA CASSLSSWTSAQYF TGTGCCAGCAGCCTCTCCTCCTGGACTAGCGCGCAGTATTTT
TRBJ2-5 TRBD1 TRBV5-1 NA CASSQGTGGGETQYF TGCGCCAGCAGCCAGGGGACAGGGGGCGGAGAGACCCAGTACTTC
TRBJ1-2 TRBD1 TRBV7-9 NA CASSLMTGGSELYGYTF TGTGCCAGCAGCTTGATGACAGGGGGCAGTGAGCTCTATGGCTACACCTTC
TRBJ2-7 NA TRBV6-1 NA CASTKGESYEQYF TGTGCCAGCACCAAGGGGGAATCCTACGAGCAGTACTTC
TRBJ2-7 TRBD2 TRBV11-3 NA CASSRPAGGGYEQYF TGTGCCAGCAGCCGCCCAGCGGGAGGGGGCTACGAGCAGTACTTC
TRBJ1-1 TRBD1 TRBV6-6 NA CASSYLRQGTEAFF TGTGCCAGCAGTTACTTACGACAGGGTACTGAAGCTTTCTTT
TRBJ2-2 TRBD1 TRBV11-3 NA CASSLIAGTAYTGELFF TGTGCCAGCAGCTTAATCGCCGGGACAGCATACACCGGGGAGCTGTTTTTT
TRBJ2-5 NA TRBV29-1 NA CSVRRDSDGETQYF TGCAGCGTCCGACGAGACAGCGACGGGGAGACCCAGTACTTC
TRBJ2-2 NA TRBV4-3 once CASSQEWQDTGELFF TGCGCCAGCAGCCAGGAATGGCAGGACACCGGGGAGCTGTTTTTT
TRBJ2-6 NA TRBV4-1 NA CASSHQAGLISGANVLTF TGCGCCAGCAGCCACCAGGCAGGGTTGATCTCTGGGGCCAACGTCCTGACTTTC
TRBJ2-7 TRBD2 TRBV7-2 few CASNKASGRNPYEQYF TGTGCCAGCAACAAGGCTAGCGGGAGGAACCCCTACGAGCAGTACTTC
TRBJ2-1 TRBD2 TRBV5-1 NA CASSLAGGNNEQFF TGCGCCAGCAGCTTAGCGGGGGGAAACAATGAGCAGTTCTTC
TRBJ1-1 NA TRBV7-9 NA CASRLSGSRTEAFF TGTGCCAGCAGGCTAAGCGGAAGCAGAACTGAAGCTTTCTTT